Shown below are 8 T cell receptor beta chains from a single sample sequenced in a study of T-cell memory formation after mild COVID-19. TCRdb reprocessed the 5' RACE reads via MiXCR and lists one record per CDR3 protein. The table lists over 350,000 distinct CDR3 sequences, 20% to 30% of them singletons. The sample taken for sequencing was PBMCs or a T cell subset sorted from them (not recorded which). These receptors all stem from an adult woman who had mild COVID-19 (a few samples of this study predate the infection). Cell type and time point are not known.

This clonotype was observed many times. J is TRBJ1-1 and V is TRBV12-3 or TRBV12-4, with a weak D call TRBD1 (5 bases). Trimming left V 0 bases short and J 3 bases short, with 11 bases between. This CDR3 contains 15 residues. The CDR3 reads CASSLAGGGDTEAFF. The DNA of the CDR3 is TGTGCCAGCAGTTTAGCTGGGGGAGGGGACACTGAAGCTTTCTTT.

This sequence joins TRBV19 and TRBJ2-1; 7 bases are a match to TRBD2. The CDR3 extends over 15 amino acids. Unmatched junction bases numbered 0, after V lost 1 base and J lost 0 bases. CDR1 is LNHDA and CDR2 is SQIVND in the germline V gene (reference sequence). The CDR3 loop is CASSIGGGSYNEQFF. In DNA form, the CDR3 reads TGTGCCAGTAGTATAGGGGGGGGCTCCTACAATGAGCAGTTCTTC.

This chain uses TRBV12-3 or TRBV12-4 with TRBJ2-7; TRBD2 matches 7 bases. V dropped 4 bases and J dropped 2; count of bases not matched to a gene: 5. The CDR3 spans 14 residues. CDR3 nucleotide sequence: TGTGCCAGCAGTTCAGCGGGACCCCCCTACGAGCAGTACTTC. This sequence encodes CASSSAGPPYEQYF.

This clonotype turned up a few times. The chain has TRBV12-3 or TRBV12-4 and TRBJ2-3; 12 bases agree with TRBD2. The CDR3 runs to 17 residues. V dropped 7 bases and J dropped 4; count of bases not matched to a gene: 12. The DNA for the CDR3 is TGTGCCAGCAAGCCGAGTCGGACTAGCGGGACCGCAGATACGCAGTATTTT. This encodes CASKPSRTSGTADTQYF.

CDR3 sequence: CASSLQGAGSPLHF. Here the CDR3 DNA reads TGTGCCAGCAGTTTACAGGGGGCTGGCTCACCCCTCCACTTT. V gene TRBV27 combines with J gene TRBJ1-6, with 8 nucleotides matching TRBD1. The CDR3 is made up of 14 amino acids. Per the germline V gene, CDR1 is MNHEY and CDR2 is SMNVEV (reference sequence). The junction had 4 bases not matched to a gene; V was cut back by 2 bases and J by 10 bases.

This chain connects TRBV6-2 or TRBV6-3 to TRBJ1-5; D gene ambiguous. The germline CDR1 and CDR2 sequences are MNHEY and SVGEGT. The CDR3 is made up of 13 amino acids. V was clipped by 6 bases and J by 4 bases, with 10 bases between them. CDR3 sequence (DNA): TGTGCCAGCAGCCCCTGGCGAAATCAGCCCCAGCATTTT. Amino acid sequence: CASSPWRNQPQHF.

The V gene is TRBV12-3 or TRBV12-4, the J gene TRBJ1-3; possible D gene TRBD1, 5 bases. The CDR3 is made up of 15 amino acids. Trimming cost V 5 bases and J 0 bases, with 11 bases left between them. CDR3 residues: CASSINRISGNTIYF. As DNA, the CDR3 is TGTGCCAGCAGTATTAACAGGATCTCTGGAAACACCATATATTTT.

The V gene is TRBV12-3 or TRBV12-4, the J gene TRBJ1-1; TRBD1 is a possible D gene (5 bases). CDR3 length: 14 amino acids. The V gene lost 6 bases and the J gene lost 6 bases, with 17 bases spanning the gap. The CDR3 region has the DNA TGTGCCAGCAGGCTTTGGGGGGGTGAAGCTGAAGCTTTCTTT. Protein sequence: CASRLWGGEAEAFF.